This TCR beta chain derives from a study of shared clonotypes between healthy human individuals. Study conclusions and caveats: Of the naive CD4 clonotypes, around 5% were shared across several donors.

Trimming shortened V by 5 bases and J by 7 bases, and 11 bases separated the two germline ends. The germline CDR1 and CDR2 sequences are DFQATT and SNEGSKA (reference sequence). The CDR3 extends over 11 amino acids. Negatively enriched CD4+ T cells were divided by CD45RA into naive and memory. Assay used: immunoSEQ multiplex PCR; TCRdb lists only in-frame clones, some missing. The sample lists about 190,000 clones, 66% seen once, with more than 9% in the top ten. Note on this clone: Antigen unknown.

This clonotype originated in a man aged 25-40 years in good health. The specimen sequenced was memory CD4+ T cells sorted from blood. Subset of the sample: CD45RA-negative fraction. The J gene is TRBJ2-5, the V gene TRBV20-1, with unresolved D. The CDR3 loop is CSADIGGTQYF. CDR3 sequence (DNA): TGCAGTGCTGACATTGGTGGGACCCAGTACTTC.